A single sample is the source of the 24 T cell receptor beta chains below, sequenced in a study of T cell changes during pregnancy in multiple sclerosis (dated 2019 in TCRdb). Libraries were built with the immunoSEQ multiplex PCR assay. TCRdb re-hosts the immuneACCESS table, in-frame sequences only. Its copies lack some clones; in the studies checked, an unresolved V gene accounts for under half of them, and the cause for the rest is not known. This sample holds tens of thousands of clones; roughly 91% were observed only once. The ten most abundant clones make up less than 0.85% of the sample. This material consisted of peripheral blood, taken in the third trimester of pregnancy. The receptors stem from a female donor in good health, enrolled as a control in a pregnancy study.

This sequence joins TRBV28 and TRBJ2-4, with 10 bases matching TRBD1. CDR3 length: 15 amino acids. Germline lookup yields CDR1 MDHEN and CDR2 SYDVKM. V was clipped by 1 base and J by 6 bases; unmatched bases: 3. CDR3 in DNA: TGTGCCAGCAGTTTATTAAGGACAGGGGGAAACATTCAGTACTTC. This codes for CASSLLRTGGNIQYF.

The chain has TRBV7-9 and TRBJ1-6, with 8 bases matching TRBD1. This CDR3 is 14 amino acids long. V lost 11 bases and J lost 7; bases outside the gene matches: 10. Per germline, CDR1 SEHNR and CDR2 FQNEAQ (reference sequence). In nucleotides, the CDR3 is TGTGCCGGCCAGGGGGCAGCGGGAAATTCACCCCTCCACTTT. Translation: CAGQGAAGNSPLHF.

This sequence joins TRBV15 and TRBJ1-5; D not certain. Trimming cost V 0 bases and J 5 bases, with 8 bases left between them. Looked up from germline, CDR1 is LNHNV and CDR2 is YYDKDF (reference sequence). The length of the CDR3 is 14 residues. The CDR3 loop is CATSRDGRDQPQHF. CDR3 coding DNA: TGTGCCACCAGCAGAGATGGGAGGGATCAGCCCCAGCATTTT.

The CDR3 DNA reads TGTGCCAGCAGCACAAAACAGGGCCGAGGGTACGAGCAGTACTTC. Its translation is CASSTKQGRGYEQYF. V and J are TRBV5-4 and TRBJ2-7; a weak D match, TRBD1 (6 bases). Trimming removed 4 bases from V and 4 bases from J, with 18 bases in between. The CDR3 contains 15 residues. Germline V gives CDR1 SGHNT, CDR2 YYREEE (reference sequence).

V gene TRBV2 combines with J gene TRBJ1-6, with D hard to call. CDR3 size: 16 residues. Germline CDR1 reads SNHLY; CDR2 reads FYNNEI. V was shortened by 1 base and J by 1 base, with 8 bases between the two germline ends. The CDR3 DNA reads TGTGCCAGCAGTGAAGTGCGGGGTTCCTATAATTCACCCCTCCACTTT. Translation: CASSEVRGSYNSPLHF.

This chain connects TRBV28 to TRBJ1-5; 9 bases line up with TRBD1. Germline values: CDR1 MDHEN, CDR2 SYDVKM. This CDR3 comprises 15 residues. V shed 5 bases, J shed 2 bases, and the junction held 4 bases outside the gene matches. CDR3 coding DNA: TGTGCCAGCAGTCCACAGGGGGCGCGCAATCAGCCCCAGCATTTT. It encodes CASSPQGARNQPQHF. The full variable domain, in which reference TRBV28 and TRBJ1-5 provide the parts outside the CDR3, is DVKVTQSSRYLVKRTGEKVFLECVQDMDHENMFWYRQDPGLGLRLIYFSYDVKMKEKGDIPEGYSVSREKKERFSLILESASTNQTSMYLCASSPQGARNQPQHFGDGTRLSIL.

The count of this clone is one. The V and J genes are TRBV4-1 and TRBJ2-7; D is uncertain. Trimming took 0 bases from V and 0 from J, leaving 6 bases between them. The CDR3 length is 14 residues. Germline V CDR1 and CDR2: MGHRA, YSYEKL. In DNA form, the CDR3 reads TGCGCCAGCAGCCAAGAGAGACTCTCCTACGAGCAGTACTTC. Translation gives CASSQERLSYEQYF.

The chain recombines TRBV28 with TRBJ2-7; unclear D gene. The germline CDR1 and CDR2 sequences are MDHEN and SYDVKM. CDR3 size: 12 residues. The V end was cut by 3 bases, the J end by 6 bases, with 9 bases between. CDR3 sequence reads: CASSLPGSEQYF. The CDR3, as DNA: TGTGCCAGCAGTTTGCCCGGGTCCGAGCAGTACTTC.

The chain links TRBV14 to TRBJ2-1; 7 bases map to TRBD2. The CDR3 covers 16 residues. CDR1 is SGHDN, CDR2 FVKESK, per germline. V was clipped by 0 bases and J by 6 bases; unmatched bases: 8. CDR3 region: CASSQDRGEGPNEQFF. As DNA, the CDR3 is TGTGCCAGCAGCCAAGATCGGGGGGAGGGCCCCAATGAGCAGTTCTTC. Full variable domain (remainder filled in from reference TRBV14 and TRBJ2-1): EAGVTQFPSHSVIEKGQTVTLRCDPISGHDNLYWYRRVMGKEIKFLLHFVKESKQDESGMPNNRFLAERTGGTYSTLKVQPAELEDSGVYFCASSQDRGEGPNEQFFGPGTRLTVL.

The CDR3 here is CASSLVPGAVSYNEQFF. The CDR3 DNA reads TGTGCCAGCAGCTTAGTTCCTGGGGCGGTGTCCTACAATGAGCAGTTCTTC. The gene calls are TRBV7-9 and TRBJ2-1, with D possibly TRBD1 on 5 matching bases. The V end was cut by 1 base, the J end by 1 base, with 14 bases between. Germline V gives CDR1 SEHNR, CDR2 FQNEAQ (reference sequence). CDR3 length equals 17 residues.

This chain joins TRBV6-5 and TRBJ2-6; maybe TRBD1 (6 bases). CDR1 is MNHEY, CDR2 SVGAGI, per germline. The CDR3 has 13 residues. With 8 bases removed from V and 5 bases from J, the gap between germline ends came to 10 bases. Here the CDR3 DNA reads TGTGCCAGCCGTGGGGGCTGGGCCAACGTCCTGACTTTC. Translating it yields CASRGGWANVLTF.

This chain connects TRBV5-4 to TRBJ1-1; D is uncertain. The CDR3 totals 14 residues. V shed 0 bases and J shed 1 base, with 7 bases lying between them. Germline V gene lookup returns CDR1 SGHNT and CDR2 YYREEE (reference sequence). This CDR3 is CASSLAVRNTEAFF. The CDR3 nucleotides are TGTGCCAGCAGCTTGGCCGTTAGGAACACTGAAGCTTTCTTT. The variable domain in full, with the rest retrieved from reference TRBV5-4 and TRBJ1-1, is ETGVTQSPTHLIKTRGQQVTLRCSSQSGHNTVSWYQQALGQGPQFIFQYYREEENGRGNFPPRFSGLQFPNYSSELNVNALELDDSALYLCASSLAVRNTEAFFGQGTRLTVV.

The CDR3 coding sequence is TGTGCCAGCAGCCTAAGGACAGGCCCCTACGAGCAGTACTTC. Translating gives CASSLRTGPYEQYF. The chain recombines TRBV11-3 with TRBJ2-7, with 7 bases matching TRBD1. V dropped 5 bases and J dropped 2; count of bases not matched to a gene: 6. The length of the CDR3 is 14 residues. CDR1 is SGHNT and CDR2 is YENEEA in the germline V gene.

V usage is TRBV7-9 and J usage is TRBJ2-5, with 12 bases fitting TRBD1. Per the germline V gene, CDR1 is SEHNR and CDR2 is FQNEAQ (reference sequence). The CDR3 consists of 15 residues. V dropped 4 bases and J dropped 5; count of bases not matched to a gene: 5. CDR3 sequence (DNA): TGTGCCAGCAGCTCGGGACAGGGGGCCGGGGAGACCCAGTACTTC. Translated: CASSSGQGAGETQYF.

This clone was picked up one time. The rearrangement links TRBV6-1 to TRBJ1-1; 9 bases are shared with TRBD1. Trimming cost V 8 bases and J 7 bases; bases outside gene matches: 8. Per the germline V gene, CDR1 is MNHNS and CDR2 is SASEGT. This CDR3 comprises 13 residues. CDR3 DNA sequence: TGTGCCAGCTGGGACAGGGCTGTGGGTGAAGCTTTCTTT. This codes for CASWDRAVGEAFF.

The rearrangement joins TRBV2 to TRBJ1-1; 11 nucleotides line up with TRBD1. V trimming: 4 bases; J trimming: 7 bases; junction bases outside the gene matches: 11. The CDR3 is made up of 16 amino acids. The V gene's germline CDR1 is SNHLY and CDR2 FYNNEI. The CDR3 is CASSADRGRGGDEAFF. The CDR3, as DNA: TGTGCCAGCAGTGCGGACAGGGGGCGCGGTGGAGATGAAGCTTTCTTT. The entire variable domain, with the rest obtained from reference TRBV2 and TRBJ1-1, is as follows: EPEVTQTPSHQVTQMGQEVILRCVPISNHLYFYWYRQILGQKVEFLVSFYNNEISEKSEIFDDQFSVERPDGSNFTLKIRSTKLEDSAMYFCASSADRGRGGDEAFFGQGTRLTVV.

This chain connects TRBV5-6 to TRBJ1-6, with D hard to call. This CDR3 spans 17 amino acids. V dropped 0 bases and J dropped 0 bases, with 10 bases sitting between them. Looked up from germline, CDR1 is SGHDT and CDR2 is YYEEEE. CDR3 in DNA: TGTGCCAGCAGCTTGGGGCCGGGGAGCTCCTATAATTCACCCCTCCACTTT. This translates into CASSLGPGSSYNSPLHF.

The J gene is TRBJ2-1, the V gene TRBV12-5, with 8 positions matching TRBD2. The CDR3 runs 14 residues. The V gene end was trimmed by 3 bases and the J gene end by 6 bases; junction bases not matched to a gene: 4. Looked up from germline, CDR1 is LGHNT and CDR2 is FRNRAP. This CDR3 is CASGFAGGGNEQFF. CDR3 DNA: TGTGCTAGTGGTTTTGCGGGGGGCGGCAATGAGCAGTTCTTC.

J is TRBJ1-6 and V is TRBV19; the match to TRBD1 covers 10 bases. The CDR3 has 16 amino acids. Germline V gives CDR1 LNHDA, CDR2 SQIVND (reference sequence). The junction had 10 bases not matched to a gene; V was cut back by 4 bases and J by 10 bases. The CDR3 DNA sequence: TGTGCCAGTAGTACAATCAGGACAGGGGGTAACTCACCCCTCCACTTT. Protein product: CASSTIRTGGNSPLHF.

There are a few counts of this clone. The rearrangement uses TRBV14 and TRBJ2-5; no reliable D call. The V gene lost 0 bases and the J gene lost 7 bases, with 9 bases spanning the gap. In germline, CDR1 is SGHDN, CDR2 FVKESK. The CDR3 runs 13 residues. The CDR3 spells CASSQDGLGTQYF. The CDR3 bases are TGTGCCAGCAGCCAAGATGGGCTCGGGACCCAGTACTTC.

The V and J genes are TRBV4-1 and TRBJ2-1; TRBD2 aligns across 8 bases. The CDR3 is 14 amino acids. Trimming removed 2 bases from V and 4 bases from J; junction bases left unmatched: 1. CDR1 is MGHRA, CDR2 YSYEKL, per germline. CDR3 in DNA: TGCGCCAGCAGCCAACCTAGCGGGTACAATGAGCAGTTCTTC. Its protein product is CASSQPSGYNEQFF.

This clone was seen a single time. V usage is TRBV25-1 and J usage is TRBJ1-6; 7 positions agree with TRBD1. In germline, CDR1 is MGHDK, CDR2 SYGVNS. This CDR3 region has 14 residues. V was pared by 5 bases and J by 7 bases, with 5 bases of the junction left unmatched. In DNA, the CDR3 is TGTGCCAGCAGTCTACAGGGGAGAAATTCACCCCTCCACTTT. It specifies CASSLQGRNSPLHF.

This chain links TRBV5-4 with TRBJ2-7, with 7 bases matching TRBD2. The V and J ends lost 0 bases and 2 bases, in that order; junction bases with no gene match: 2. The CDR3 has 14 residues. The germline V gene encodes CDR1 SGHNT and CDR2 YYREEE (reference sequence). CDR3 DNA: TGTGCCAGCAGCTTGGCGGGGACTACCTACGAGCAGTACTTC. This translates into CASSLAGTTYEQYF.

This rearrangement joins TRBV5-4 to TRBJ2-5, with TRBD2 matching over 7 bases. Germline values: CDR1 SGHNT, CDR2 YYREEE (reference sequence). V was pared by 7 bases and J by 5 bases, with 11 bases of the junction left unmatched. The CDR3 length is 14 residues. CDR3 region: CASADRKGGETQYF. The CDR3 coding sequence is TGTGCCAGCGCCGATCGGAAGGGAGGGGAGACCCAGTACTTC.